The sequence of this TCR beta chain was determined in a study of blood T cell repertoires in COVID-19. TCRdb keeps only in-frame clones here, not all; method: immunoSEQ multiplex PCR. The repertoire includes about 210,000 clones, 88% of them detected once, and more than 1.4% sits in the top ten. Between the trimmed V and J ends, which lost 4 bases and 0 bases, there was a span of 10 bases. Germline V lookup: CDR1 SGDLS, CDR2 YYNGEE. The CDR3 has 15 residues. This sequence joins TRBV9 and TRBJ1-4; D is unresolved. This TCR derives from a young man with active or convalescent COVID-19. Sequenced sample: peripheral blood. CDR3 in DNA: TGTGCCAGCAGCCCCCAACCGGCAACTAATGAAAAACTGTTTTTT. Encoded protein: CASSPQPATNEKLFF.